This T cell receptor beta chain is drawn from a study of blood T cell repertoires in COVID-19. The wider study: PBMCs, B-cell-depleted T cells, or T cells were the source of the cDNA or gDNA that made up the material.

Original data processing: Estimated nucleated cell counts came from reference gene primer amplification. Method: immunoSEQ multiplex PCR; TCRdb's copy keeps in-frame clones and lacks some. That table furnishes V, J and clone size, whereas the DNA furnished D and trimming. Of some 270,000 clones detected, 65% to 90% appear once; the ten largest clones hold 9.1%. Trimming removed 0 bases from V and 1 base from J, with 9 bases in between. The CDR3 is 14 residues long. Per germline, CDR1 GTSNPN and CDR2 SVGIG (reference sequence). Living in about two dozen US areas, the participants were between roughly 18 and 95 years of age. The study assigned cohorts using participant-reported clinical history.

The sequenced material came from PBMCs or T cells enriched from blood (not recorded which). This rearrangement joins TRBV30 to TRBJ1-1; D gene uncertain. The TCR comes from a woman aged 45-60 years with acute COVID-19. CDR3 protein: CAWSVSFGNTEAFF. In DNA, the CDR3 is TGTGCCTGGAGTGTCTCCTTCGGGAACACTGAAGCTTTCTTT.